The source of this T cell receptor beta chain is a study of shared clonotypes between healthy human individuals. At the level of the study: Donors, aged 18 to 49, were two women and a few men.

TCRdb keeps only in-frame clones here, not all; method: immunoSEQ multiplex PCR. The sample consists of millions of clones, roughly 96% of them appearing once. Trimming removed 5 bases from V and 0 bases from J, with 17 bases in between. Germline loops: CDR1 SNHLY, CDR2 FYNNEI. The CDR3 has 17 residues. The TCR originated in a man aged 18 to 29 in good health. The sample was naive CD4+ T cells sorted from blood. The subset was: CD45RA+ positively selected. The rearrangement joins TRBV2 to TRBJ1-5, with D perhaps TRBD1 (6 bases). The CDR3 reads CASSTQGPSNSNQPQHF. The DNA of the CDR3 is TGTGCCAGCAGTACGCAGGGGCCGTCTAATAGCAATCAGCCCCAGCATTTT.